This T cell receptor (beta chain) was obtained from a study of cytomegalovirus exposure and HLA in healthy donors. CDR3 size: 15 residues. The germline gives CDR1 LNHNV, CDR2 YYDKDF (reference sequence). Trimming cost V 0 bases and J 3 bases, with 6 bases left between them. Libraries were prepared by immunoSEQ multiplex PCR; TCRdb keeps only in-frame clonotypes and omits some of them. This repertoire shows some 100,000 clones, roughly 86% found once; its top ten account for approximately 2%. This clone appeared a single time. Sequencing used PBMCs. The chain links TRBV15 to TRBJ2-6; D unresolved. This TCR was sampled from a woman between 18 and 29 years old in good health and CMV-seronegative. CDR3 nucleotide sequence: TGTGCCACCAGCAGAGACCGGAGTGGGGCCAACGTCCTGACTTTC. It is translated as CATSRDRSGANVLTF. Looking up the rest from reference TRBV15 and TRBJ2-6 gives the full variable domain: DAMVIQNPRYQVTQFGKPVTLSCSQTLNHNVMYWYQQKSSQAPKLLFHYYDKDFNNEADTPDNFQSRRPNTSFCFLDIRSPGLGDTAMYLCATSRDRSGANVLTFGAGSRLTVL.